The 10 T cell receptor beta chains reported below all come from one sample, sequenced in a study of cytomegalovirus exposure and HLA in healthy donors. The PCR made use of 60 Vbeta and 13 Jbeta primers. Method: immunoSEQ multiplex PCR; TCRdb's copy keeps in-frame clones and lacks some. The repertoire holds around 140,000 clones, with about 78% as singletons. Sequences were obtained from PBMCs. These receptors came from a man in his fifties or sixties in good health and CMV-seropositive.

The CDR3 DNA sequence: TGTGCCAGCAGCTTAAGGTCCGGCAGGGCTTACTCACCCCTCCACTTT. Residues: CASSLRSGRAYSPLHF. The chain employs TRBV7-2 and TRBJ1-6, with TRBD1 as a possible D gene (5 bases). The CDR3 contains 16 residues. Germline V CDR1 and CDR2: SGHTA, FQGNSA. V lost 2 bases and J 10 bases, leaving 18 bases between the germline ends.

The rearrangement joins TRBV7-2 to TRBJ2-1, with TRBD2 identical over 14 bases. After removal of 4 bases from V and 6 bases from J, the junction contained 5 bases not matched to a gene. CDR1 is SGHTA and CDR2 is FQGNSA in the germline V gene. CDR3 length equals 16 residues. CDR3 in amino acids: CASSWAGTSGSNEQFF. The DNA for the CDR3 is TGTGCCAGCAGCTGGGCCGGGACTAGCGGGAGCAATGAGCAGTTCTTC.

The chain employs TRBV6-5 and TRBJ2-3, with TRBD1 matching 12 bases. This CDR3 spans 15 amino acids. V was clipped by 8 bases and J by 4 bases; unmatched bases: 7. Germline V gives CDR1 MNHEY, CDR2 SVGAGI. CDR3 nucleotide sequence: TGTGCCAGCGCAATCGGGACAGGGGGCGCAGATACGCAGTATTTT. Protein: CASAIGTGGADTQYF.

The chain couples TRBV7-6 to TRBJ2-7, with D possibly TRBD1 on 6 matching bases. Trimming removed 5 bases from V and 4 bases from J, with 9 bases in between. The CDR3 extends over 12 amino acids. Germline lookup yields CDR1 SGHVS and CDR2 FNYEAQ. The CDR3 nucleotides are TGTGCCAGCAGCAGCCAGGGGTACGAGCAGTACTTC. Protein sequence: CASSSQGYEQYF.

This clone was found once. The V and J genes are TRBV14 and TRBJ2-7; D ambiguous. With 4 bases removed from V and 7 bases from J, the gap between germline ends came to 14 bases. The germline CDR1 and CDR2 sequences are SGHDN and FVKESK. The CDR3 is 13 amino acids. The CDR3 DNA reads as TGTGCCAGCAGCCCATGGAGAAACGGGGAGCAGTACTTC. It codes for CASSPWRNGEQYF. Together with reference TRBV14 and TRBJ2-7, the CDR3 gives the full variable domain: EAGVTQFPSHSVIEKGQTVTLRCDPISGHDNLYWYRRVMGKEIKFLLHFVKESKQDESGMPNNRFLAERTGGTYSTLKVQPAELEDSGVYFCASSPWRNGEQYFGPGTRLTVT.

A few counts support this clone. This chain links TRBV18 with TRBJ1-2, with D possibly being TRBD1 (6 bases). The CDR3 covers 15 residues. V shed 3 bases and J shed 6 bases, with 17 bases lying between them. CDR1 is KGHSH and CDR2 is LQKENI in the germline V gene. The CDR3 loop is CASSPDPQGFHGYTF. The CDR3 region has the DNA TGTGCCAGCTCACCGGACCCGCAGGGGTTCCATGGCTACACCTTC.

The CDR3 loop reads CASSLLGKGAIDTQYF. CDR3 coding DNA: TGCGCCAGCAGCCTCCTGGGGAAGGGGGCCATAGATACGCAGTATTTT. This chain connects TRBV5-1 to TRBJ2-3, with 7 bases aligning to TRBD1. V shed 4 bases, J shed 5 bases, and the junction held 13 bases outside the gene matches. The CDR3 runs 16 residues. Germline lookup yields CDR1 SGHRS and CDR2 YFSETQ.

To note about this clone: The sample contains more than one DNA sequence encoding this CDR3. V is TRBV6-6 and J is TRBJ1-2; 9 nucleotides line up with TRBD1. This CDR3 spans 15 amino acids. From germline, CDR1 is MNHNY and CDR2 SVGAGI (reference sequence). V dropped 2 bases and J dropped 7; count of bases not matched to a gene: 8. The CDR3, as DNA: TGTGCCAGCAGTTACCGAATGGACAGGGGAGCTGGCTACACCTTC. This sequence encodes CASSYRMDRGAGYTF.

The CDR3 sequence: CASSLAEQGTNEQFF. The DNA for the CDR3 is TGCGCCAGCAGCTTGGCCGAACAGGGTACGAATGAGCAGTTCTTC. V is TRBV5-1 and J is TRBJ2-1, with D tentatively TRBD1 (6 bases). Trimming stripped 0 bases from V and 7 bases from J, with 14 bases between. Germline V gene data show CDR1 as SGHRS and CDR2 as YFSETQ. The CDR3 runs to 15 residues.

This chain uses TRBV5-8 with TRBJ1-4; unclear D gene. Germline lookup yields CDR1 SGHTS and CDR2 YDEGEE. CDR3 length equals 15 residues. V was shortened by 0 bases and J by 8 bases, with 14 bases between the two germline ends. CDR3 bases: TGTGCCAGCAGCTTGGGGCGAGGGCTGCGGGAAAAACTGTTTTTT. Translation gives CASSLGRGLREKLFF.